This T cell receptor beta chain was observed in a study of neurological immune-mediated disorders. Study-wide findings and caveats: None of the CDR3 amino acid sequences found in expanded clones was shared across subjects. This suggests that the TCR-beta repertoires were private in all groups.

The team produced cDNA through 5'RACE using 10-nucleotide random UMIs. Via MiXCR, TCRdb re-called the 5' RACE reads, giving one row per CDR3 protein. The table shows over 55,000 distinct CDR3 sequences, with more than 7.5% occurring only once. Noted time point: longitudinal time-point 2. This clonotype has only a few counts. Its cognate antigen is unknown. A much bigger clone sits one base away, suggesting this may be a read error. Germline CDR1 is DFQATT and CDR2 is SNEGSKA (reference sequence). The CDR3 consists of 16 residues. This chain uses TRBV20-1 with TRBJ2-5; 13 nucleotides align to TRBD2. Sequencing was done on a sample of PBMCs. This receptor was obtained from a man under 40 in good health. CDR3: CSARQWTSGSQETRYF. CDR3 DNA sequence: TGCAGTGCTAGGCAGTGGACTAGCGGGAGCCAAGAGACCCGGTACTTC.